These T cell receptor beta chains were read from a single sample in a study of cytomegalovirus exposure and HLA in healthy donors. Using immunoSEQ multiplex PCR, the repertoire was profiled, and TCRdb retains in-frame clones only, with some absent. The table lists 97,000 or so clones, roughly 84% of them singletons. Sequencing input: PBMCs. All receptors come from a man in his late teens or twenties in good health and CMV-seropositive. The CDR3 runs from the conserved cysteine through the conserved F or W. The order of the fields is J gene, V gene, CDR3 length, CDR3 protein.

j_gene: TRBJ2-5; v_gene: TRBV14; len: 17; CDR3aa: CASSHPGQGPYQETQYF
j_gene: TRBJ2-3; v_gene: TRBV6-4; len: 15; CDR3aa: CASSATYSSTDTQYF
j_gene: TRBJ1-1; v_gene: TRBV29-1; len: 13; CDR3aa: CSVEGTENTEAFF
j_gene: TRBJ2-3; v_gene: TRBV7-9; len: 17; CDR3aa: CASRPGTSGSHTDTQYF
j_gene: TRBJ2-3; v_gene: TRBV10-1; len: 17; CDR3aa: CASSESLAGGQGDTQYF
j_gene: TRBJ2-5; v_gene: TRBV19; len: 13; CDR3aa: CASNPGYQETQYF
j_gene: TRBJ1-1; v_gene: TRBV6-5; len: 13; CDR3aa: CASSRGGAVEAFF
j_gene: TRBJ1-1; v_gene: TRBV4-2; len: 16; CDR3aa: CASSQEKTGGNTEAFF
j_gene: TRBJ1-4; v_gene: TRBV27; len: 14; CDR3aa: CASSLGGFGEKLFF
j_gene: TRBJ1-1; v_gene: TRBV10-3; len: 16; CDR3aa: CAISEFKTGGGTEAFF
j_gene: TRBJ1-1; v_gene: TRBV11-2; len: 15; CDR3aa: CASSSWTGGYTEAFF
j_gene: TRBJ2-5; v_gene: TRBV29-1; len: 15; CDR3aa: CSVEGVGSFGETQYF
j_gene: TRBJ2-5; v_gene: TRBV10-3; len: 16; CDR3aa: CAISESNGGPRETQYF
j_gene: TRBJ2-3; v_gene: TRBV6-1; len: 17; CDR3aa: CASSEASGSGGTDTQYF
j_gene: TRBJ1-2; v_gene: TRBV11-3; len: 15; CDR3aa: CASSSDSPARYGYTF
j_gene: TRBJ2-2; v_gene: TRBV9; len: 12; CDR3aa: CASSAQKGELFF
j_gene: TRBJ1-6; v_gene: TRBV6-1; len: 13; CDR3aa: CASRSEVVSPLHF
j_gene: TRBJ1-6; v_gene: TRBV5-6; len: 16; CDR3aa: CASSFDTSSYNSPLHF
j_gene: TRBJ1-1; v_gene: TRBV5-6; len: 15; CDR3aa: CASSWEQQGRTEAFF
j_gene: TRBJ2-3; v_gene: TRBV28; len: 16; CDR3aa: CASSSPSDRGTDTQYF
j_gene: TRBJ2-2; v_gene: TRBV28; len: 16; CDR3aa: CASKTAGTARYGELFF
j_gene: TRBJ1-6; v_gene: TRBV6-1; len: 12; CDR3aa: CASSPSNSPLHF
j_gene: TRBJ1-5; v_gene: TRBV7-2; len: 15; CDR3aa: CASSLGAVGNQPQHF
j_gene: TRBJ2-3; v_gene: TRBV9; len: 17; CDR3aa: CASSVVGQVGPTDTQYF
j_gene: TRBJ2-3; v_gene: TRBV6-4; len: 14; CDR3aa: CASSADRVSDTQYF
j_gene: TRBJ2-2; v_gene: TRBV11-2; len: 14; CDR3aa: CASSLWAGTGELFF
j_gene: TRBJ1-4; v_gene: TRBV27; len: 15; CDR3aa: CASSQIRGVNEKLFF
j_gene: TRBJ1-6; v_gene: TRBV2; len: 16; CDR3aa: CASSDAPGQGVSPLHF
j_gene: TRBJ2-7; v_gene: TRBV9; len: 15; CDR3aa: CASSPDPSGERLKYF
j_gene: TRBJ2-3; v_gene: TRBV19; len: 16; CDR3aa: CASSISSGGATDTQYF
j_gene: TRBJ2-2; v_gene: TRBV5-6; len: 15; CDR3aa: CASSFGGLYSGELFF
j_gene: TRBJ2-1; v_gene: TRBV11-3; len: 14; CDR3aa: CASSLPSGGGEQFF
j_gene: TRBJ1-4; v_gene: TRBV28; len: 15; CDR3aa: CASMPAGTRLEKLFF
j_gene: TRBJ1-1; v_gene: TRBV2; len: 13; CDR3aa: CASRAGMNTEAFF
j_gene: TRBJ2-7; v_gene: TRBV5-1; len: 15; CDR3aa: CASSRLGTGAYEQYF
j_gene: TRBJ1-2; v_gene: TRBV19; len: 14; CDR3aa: CASSRQGDKDGYTF
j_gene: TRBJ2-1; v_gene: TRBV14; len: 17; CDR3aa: CASTASGFRPYTMSVFF
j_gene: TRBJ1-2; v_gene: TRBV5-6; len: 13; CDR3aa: CASSLGERDGYTF
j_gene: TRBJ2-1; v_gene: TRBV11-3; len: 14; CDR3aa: CASSLERRNNEQFF
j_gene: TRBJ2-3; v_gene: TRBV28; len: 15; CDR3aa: CASSRRQGVVDTQYF
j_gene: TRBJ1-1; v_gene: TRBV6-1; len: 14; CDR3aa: CASSVDRVFAEAFF
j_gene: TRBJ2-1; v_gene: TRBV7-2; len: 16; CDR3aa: CASSLEIAGVLGEQFF
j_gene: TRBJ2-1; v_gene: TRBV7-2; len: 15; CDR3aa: CASSLQGGSYNEQFF
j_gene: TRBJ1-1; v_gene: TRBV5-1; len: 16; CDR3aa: CASSLGYRGGDTEAFF
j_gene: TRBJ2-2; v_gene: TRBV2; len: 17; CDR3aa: CASTLGIAGGSTGELFF
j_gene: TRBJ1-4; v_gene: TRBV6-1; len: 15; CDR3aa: CASSVAGGLNEKLFF
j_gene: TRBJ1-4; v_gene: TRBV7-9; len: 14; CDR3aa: CASSLDRGGVKLFF
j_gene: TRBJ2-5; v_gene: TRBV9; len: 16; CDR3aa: CASSVPSTSGEETQYF
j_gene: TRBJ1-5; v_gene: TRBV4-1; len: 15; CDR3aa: CASSQDRGSNQPQHF
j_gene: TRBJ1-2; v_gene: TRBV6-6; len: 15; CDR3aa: CASSYVTGYNYGYTF
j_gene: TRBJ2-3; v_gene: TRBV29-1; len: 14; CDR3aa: CSVGGLAGTDTQYF
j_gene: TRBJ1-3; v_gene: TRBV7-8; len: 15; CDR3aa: CASSKQGARGNTIYF
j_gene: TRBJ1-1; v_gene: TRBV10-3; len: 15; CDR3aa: CAISEPDRGNTEAFF
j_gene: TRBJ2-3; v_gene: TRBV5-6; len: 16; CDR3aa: CASSRWTGKETDTQYF
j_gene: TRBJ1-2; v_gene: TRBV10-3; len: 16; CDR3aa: CASSEQTGAGAYGYTF
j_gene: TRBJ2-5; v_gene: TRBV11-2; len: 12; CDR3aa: CASSLDRETQYF
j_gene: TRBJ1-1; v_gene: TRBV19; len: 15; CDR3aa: CASRQTTGGWTEAFF
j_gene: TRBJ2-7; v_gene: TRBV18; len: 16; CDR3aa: CASSPNVGLAGGEQYF
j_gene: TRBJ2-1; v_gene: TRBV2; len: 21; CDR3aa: CASSEARGTSGTLPYYNEQFF